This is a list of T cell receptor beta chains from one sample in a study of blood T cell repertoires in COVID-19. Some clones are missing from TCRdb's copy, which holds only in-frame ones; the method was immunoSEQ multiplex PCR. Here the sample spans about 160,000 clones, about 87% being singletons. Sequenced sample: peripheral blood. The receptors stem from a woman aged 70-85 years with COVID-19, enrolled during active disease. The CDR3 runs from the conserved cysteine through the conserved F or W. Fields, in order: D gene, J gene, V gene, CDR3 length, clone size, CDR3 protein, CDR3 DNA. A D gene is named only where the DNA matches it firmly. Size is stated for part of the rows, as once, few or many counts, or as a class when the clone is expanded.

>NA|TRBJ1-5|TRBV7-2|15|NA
CASSQTRAGNQPQHF
TGTGCCAGCAGCCAGACTCGAGCGGGTAATCAGCCCCAGCATTTT
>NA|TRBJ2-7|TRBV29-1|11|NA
CSVETAYEQYF
TGCAGCGTGGAGACAGCTTACGAGCAGTACTTC
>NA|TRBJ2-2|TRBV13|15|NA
CASSTRWGNTGELFF
TGTGCCAGCAGCACTAGGTGGGGAAACACCGGGGAGCTGTTTTTT
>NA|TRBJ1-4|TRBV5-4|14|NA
CASSLAGNHEKLFF
TGTGCCAGCAGCTTGGCCGGGAATCATGAAAAACTGTTTTTT
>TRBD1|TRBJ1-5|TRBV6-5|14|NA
CASAGTGGSQPQHF
TGTGCCAGTGCGGGGACAGGGGGCAGTCAGCCCCAGCATTTT
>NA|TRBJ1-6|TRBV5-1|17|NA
CASSWQTGPGLNSPLHF
TGCGCCAGCAGCTGGCAAACAGGGCCGGGGCTTAATTCACCCCTCCACTTT
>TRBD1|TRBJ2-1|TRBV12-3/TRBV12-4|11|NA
CASIDRGRVIF
TGTGCCAGCATAGACAGGGGGCGAGTTATCTTC
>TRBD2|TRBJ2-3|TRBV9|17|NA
CASSVNIGLAGLDTQYF
TGTGCCAGCAGCGTAAATATAGGACTAGCGGGCCTAGATACGCAGTATTTT
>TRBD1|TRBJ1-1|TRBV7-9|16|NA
CASSFGPGTGGPEAFF
TGTGCCAGCAGCTTTGGACCCGGGACAGGGGGCCCTGAAGCTTTCTTT
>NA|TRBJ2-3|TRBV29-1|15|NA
CSVATVGTGTDTQYF
TGCAGCGTTGCTACGGTGGGGACTGGTACAGATACGCAGTATTTT
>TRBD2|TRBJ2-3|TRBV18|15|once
CASSPQRGGTDTQYF
TGTGCCAGCTCACCGCAGCGGGGGGGCACAGATACGCAGTATTTT
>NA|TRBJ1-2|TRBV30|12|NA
CAWRYSNYGYTF
TGTGCCTGGCGGTATTCTAACTATGGCTACACCTTC
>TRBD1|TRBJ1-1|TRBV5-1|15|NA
CASSRLGQANTEAFF
TGCGCCAGCAGCAGACTAGGACAGGCGAACACTGAAGCTTTCTTT
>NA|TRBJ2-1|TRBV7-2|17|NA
CASSLVGGASSYNEQFF
TGTGCCAGCAGCTTAGTGGGCGGGGCGAGCTCCTACAATGAGCAGTTCTTC
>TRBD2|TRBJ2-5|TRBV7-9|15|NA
CASSSRLARQETQYF
TGTGCCAGCAGCTCCAGACTAGCCCGCCAAGAGACCCAGTACTTC
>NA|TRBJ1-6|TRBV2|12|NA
CASSVRNSPLHF
TGTGCCAGCAGTGTCAGGAATTCACCCCTCCACTTT
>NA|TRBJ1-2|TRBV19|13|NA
CASSIVQYYGYTF
TGTGCCAGTAGTATTGTCCAGTACTATGGCTACACCTTC
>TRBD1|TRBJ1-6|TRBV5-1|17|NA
CASSLDLGTAYNSPLHF
TGCGCCAGCAGCTTGGATCTCGGGACAGCCTATAATTCACCCCTCCACTTT
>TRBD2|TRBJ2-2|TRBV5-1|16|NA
CASSDGGGTYGGELFF
TGCGCCAGCAGCGACGGCGGGGGAACCTACGGCGGGGAGCTGTTTTTT
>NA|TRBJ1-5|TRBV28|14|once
CASSPGGPNQPQHF
TGTGCCAGCAGTCCTGGCGGGCCGAATCAGCCCCAGCATTTT
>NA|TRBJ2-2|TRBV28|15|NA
CASSNTGRLGGELFF
TGTGCCAGCAGTAATACGGGGAGGCTGGGCGGGGAGCTGTTTTTT
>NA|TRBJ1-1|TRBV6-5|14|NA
CASSLRDVNTEAFF
TGTGCCAGCAGCCTCAGGGATGTGAACACTGAAGCTTTCTTT
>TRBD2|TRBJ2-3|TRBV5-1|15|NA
CASSPGQRDTDTQYF
TGCGCCAGCAGCCCGGGCCAGCGGGACACAGATACGCAGTATTTT
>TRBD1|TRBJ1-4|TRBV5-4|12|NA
CASSLGTGKLFF
TGTGCCAGCAGCTTGGGGACAGGCAAACTGTTTTTT
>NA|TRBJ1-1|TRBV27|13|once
CASSLVWNTEAFF
TGTGCCAGCAGTCTCGTCTGGAACACTGAAGCTTTCTTT
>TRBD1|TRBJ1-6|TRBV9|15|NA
CASSVEQGGDSPLHF
TGTGCCAGCAGCGTCGAACAGGGGGGCGATTCACCCCTCCACTTT
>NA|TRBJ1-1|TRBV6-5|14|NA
CASTTGTMNTEAFF
TGTGCCAGCACTACAGGGACTATGAACACTGAAGCTTTCTTT
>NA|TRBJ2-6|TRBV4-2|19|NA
CASSQGVGGQISGANVLTF
TGTGCCAGCAGCCAAGGGGTGGGCGGACAGATCTCTGGGGCCAACGTCCTGACTTTC
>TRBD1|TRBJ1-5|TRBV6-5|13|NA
CASRTGGNQPQHF
TGTGCCAGCAGAACAGGGGGCAATCAGCCCCAGCATTTT
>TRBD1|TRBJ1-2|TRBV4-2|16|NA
CASSQDNTGGLNGYTF
TGTGCCAGCAGCCAAGATAACACAGGGGGCTTGAATGGCTACACCTTC
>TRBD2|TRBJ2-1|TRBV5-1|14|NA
CASASGGRNNEQFF
TGCGCCAGCGCAAGCGGGGGACGTAACAATGAGCAGTTCTTC
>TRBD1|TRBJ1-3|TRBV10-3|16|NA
CAIRRTGEGGGNTIYF
TGTGCCATCAGACGGACAGGGGAGGGAGGTGGAAACACCATATATTTT
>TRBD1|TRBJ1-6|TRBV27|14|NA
CASSWDSYNSPLHF
TGTGCCAGCAGTTGGGACAGCTATAATTCACCCCTCCACTTT
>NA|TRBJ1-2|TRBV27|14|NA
CASSGRGRDYGYTF
TGTGCCAGCAGCGGTAGGGGAAGGGACTATGGCTACACCTTC
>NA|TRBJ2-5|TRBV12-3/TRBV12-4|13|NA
CASSLQYMETQYF
TGTGCCAGCAGTTTACAGTATATGGAGACCCAGTACTTC
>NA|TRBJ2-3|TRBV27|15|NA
CASSLSWGVRDTQYF
TGTGCCAGCAGTTTATCGTGGGGGGTGAGGGATACGCAGTATTTT
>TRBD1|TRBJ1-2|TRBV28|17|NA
CASSVLRGGGRNYGYTF
TGTGCCAGCAGTGTCCTAAGAGGGGGCGGACGTAACTATGGCTACACCTTC
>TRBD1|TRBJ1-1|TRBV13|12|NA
CANDRGNTEAFF
TGTGCCAACGACAGGGGAAACACTGAAGCTTTCTTT
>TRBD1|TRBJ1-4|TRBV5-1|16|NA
CASSLTDRGTVEKLFF
TGCGCCAGCAGCTTGACCGACAGGGGTACGGTTGAAAAACTGTTTTTT
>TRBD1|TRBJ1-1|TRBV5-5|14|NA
CASSLPGGPKEAFF
TGTGCCAGCAGCTTACCAGGGGGGCCGAAGGAAGCTTTCTTT
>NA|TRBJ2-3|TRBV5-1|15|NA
CASSLGLVWSDTQYF
TGCGCCAGCAGCTTGGGACTAGTCTGGTCCGATACGCAGTATTTT
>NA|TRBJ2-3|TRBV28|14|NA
CASSLLGKSNTQYF
TGTGCCAGCAGTTTGTTGGGCAAGTCAAATACGCAGTATTTT
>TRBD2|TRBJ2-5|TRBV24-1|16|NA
CATSDPRTSGGETQYF
TGTGCCACCAGTGATCCGCGGACTAGCGGGGGTGAGACCCAGTACTTC
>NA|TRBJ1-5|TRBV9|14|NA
CASSVGRGYQPQHF
TGTGCCAGCAGCGTAGGCAGGGGATATCAGCCCCAGCATTTT
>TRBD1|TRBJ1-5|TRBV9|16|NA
CASSVGTGGSNQPQHF
TGTGCCAGCAGCGTTGGGACAGGGGGCAGCAATCAGCCCCAGCATTTT
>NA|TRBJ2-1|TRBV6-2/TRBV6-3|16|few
CASSYGWDKQYNEQFF
TGTGCCAGCAGTTACGGTTGGGACAAGCAGTACAATGAGCAGTTCTTC